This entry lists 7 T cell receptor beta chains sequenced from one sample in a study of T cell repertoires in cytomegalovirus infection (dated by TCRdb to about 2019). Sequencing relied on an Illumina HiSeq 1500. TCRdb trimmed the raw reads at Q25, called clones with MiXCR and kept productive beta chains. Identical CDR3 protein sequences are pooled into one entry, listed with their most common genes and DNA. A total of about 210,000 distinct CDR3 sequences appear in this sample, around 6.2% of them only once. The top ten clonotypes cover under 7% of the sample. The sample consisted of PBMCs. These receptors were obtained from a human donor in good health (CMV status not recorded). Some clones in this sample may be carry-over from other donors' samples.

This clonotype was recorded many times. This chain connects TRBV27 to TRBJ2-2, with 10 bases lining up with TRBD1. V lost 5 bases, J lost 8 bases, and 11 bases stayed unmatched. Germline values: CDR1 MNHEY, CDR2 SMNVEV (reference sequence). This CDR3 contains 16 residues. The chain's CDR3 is CASSPIRQGAVGELFF. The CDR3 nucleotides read TGTGCCAGCAGTCCTATTAGACAGGGGGCAGTAGGGGAGCTGTTTTTT.

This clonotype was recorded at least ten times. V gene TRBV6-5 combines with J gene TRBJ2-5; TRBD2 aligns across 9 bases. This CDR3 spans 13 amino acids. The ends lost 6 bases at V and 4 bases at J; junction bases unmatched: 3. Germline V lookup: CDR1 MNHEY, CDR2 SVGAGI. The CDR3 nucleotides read TGTGCCAGCAGCAGCGGGGGGTCAGAGACCCAGTACTTC. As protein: CASSSGGSETQYF.

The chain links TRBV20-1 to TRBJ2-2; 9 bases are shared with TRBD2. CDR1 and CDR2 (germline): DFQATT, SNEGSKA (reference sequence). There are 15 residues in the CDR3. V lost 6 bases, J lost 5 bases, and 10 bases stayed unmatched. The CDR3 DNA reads TGCAGTGCCGGGCGGCGGGGGGGCGAGACCGGGGAGCTGTTTTTT. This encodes CSAGRRGGETGELFF.

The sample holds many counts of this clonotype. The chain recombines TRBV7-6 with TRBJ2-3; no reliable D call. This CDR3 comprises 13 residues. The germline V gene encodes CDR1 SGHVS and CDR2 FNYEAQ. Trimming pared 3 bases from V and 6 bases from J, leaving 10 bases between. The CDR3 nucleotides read TGTGCCAGCAGCTTTGCAGCACGGGATACGCAGTATTTT. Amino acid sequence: CASSFAARDTQYF. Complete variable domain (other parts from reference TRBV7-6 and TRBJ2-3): GAGVSQSPRYKVTKRGQDVALRCDPISGHVSLYWYRQALGQGPEFLTYFNYEAQQDKSGLPNDRFSAERPEGSISTLTIQRTEQRDSAMYRCASSFAARDTQYFGPGTRLTVL.

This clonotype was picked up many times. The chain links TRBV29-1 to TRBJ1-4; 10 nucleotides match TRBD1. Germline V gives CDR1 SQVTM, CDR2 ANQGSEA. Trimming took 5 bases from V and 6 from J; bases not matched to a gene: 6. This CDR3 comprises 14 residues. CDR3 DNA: TGCAGCGTTCACTTGGACAGGGGGTATGAAAAACTGTTTTTT. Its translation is CSVHLDRGYEKLFF.

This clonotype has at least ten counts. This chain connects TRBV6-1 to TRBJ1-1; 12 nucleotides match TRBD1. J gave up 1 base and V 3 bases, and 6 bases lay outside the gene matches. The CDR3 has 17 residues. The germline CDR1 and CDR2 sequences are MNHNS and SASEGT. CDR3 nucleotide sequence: TGTGCCAGCAGTGATACGGGACAGGGGGCGTCGAACACTGAAGCTTTCTTT. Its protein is CASSDTGQGASNTEAFF.

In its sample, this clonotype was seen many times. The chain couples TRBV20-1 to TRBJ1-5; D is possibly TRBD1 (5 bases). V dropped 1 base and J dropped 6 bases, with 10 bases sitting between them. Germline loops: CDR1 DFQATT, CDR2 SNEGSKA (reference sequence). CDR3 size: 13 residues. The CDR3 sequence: CSARGQGAQPQHF. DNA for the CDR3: TGCAGTGCTAGAGGGCAGGGTGCTCAGCCCCAGCATTTT.